This T cell receptor (beta chain) appears in the sequencing data of a study of PD-L1 blockade in urothelial cancer. Study-wide background: Atezolizumab at 1,200 mg intravenously every 3 weeks was started by patients in 2014. Blood analyses occurred 3 weeks (second dose) and 6 weeks post treatment start.

The time point: peripheral blood 6 weeks after treatment start. A spike-in of synthetic TCR analog templates was added to each PCR. Clones were sequenced by immunoSEQ multiplex PCR, and TCRdb holds only the in-frame ones, with some missing. The sample holds about 120,000 clones, approximately 90% seen once. Germline V lookup: CDR1 SGHAT, CDR2 FQNNGV. Between the trimmed V and J ends, which lost 2 bases and 2 bases, there was a span of 3 bases. This CDR3 is 12 amino acids long. This chain links TRBV11-2 with TRBJ2-5; no clear D. The TCR sequence derives from a man between 60 and 70 years old with urothelial cancer. Here the sequenced sample was PBMCs, taken around atezolizumab (anti-PD-L1) treatment. This chain's CDR3 is CASSLTQETQYF. The CDR3 DNA is TGTGCCAGCAGCTTAACACAAGAGACCCAGTACTTC.